The 21 T cell receptor beta chains in this list originate from one sample, sequenced in a study of radiotherapy plus CTLA-4 blockade in lung cancer. Data came from immunoSEQ multiplex PCR; TCRdb stores just in-frame clones and leaves some out. This table has about 49,000 clones, approximately 84% appearing once. The starting material was peripheral blood, obtained from a patient treated with radiotherapy plus ipilimumab. Receptors originate from a human donor with non-small cell lung cancer whose response to radiotherapy plus ipilimumab could not be evaluated.

The V call is TRBV4-2, the J call TRBJ1-3, with no clear D. The CDR3 runs 14 residues. Germline V gives CDR1 LGHNA, CDR2 YNFKEQ. Between the trimmed V and J ends, which lost 0 bases and 3 bases, there was a span of 6 bases. The CDR3 sequence is CASSQDLYGNTIYF. The CDR3 DNA sequence: TGTGCCAGCAGCCAAGATCTCTATGGAAACACCATATATTTT.

This clone was counted a few times. This chain links TRBV7-9 with TRBJ1-1; D uncertain. V lost 3 bases, J lost 3 bases, and 14 bases lay in between. This CDR3 contains 15 residues. CDR1 is SEHNR, CDR2 FQNEAQ, per germline (reference sequence). The CDR3 DNA reads TGTGCCAGCAGCTTTCTAACCTTCAGGTACACTGAAGCTTTCTTT. This sequence encodes CASSFLTFRYTEAFF.

This chain joins TRBV6-5 and TRBJ2-7; D uncertain. The germline gives CDR1 MNHEY, CDR2 SVGAGI. The CDR3 has 13 amino acids. The V gene lost 7 bases and the J gene lost 4 bases, with 14 bases spanning the gap. The CDR3 DNA is TGTGCCAGCACCCCTAGGAGAGGTTACGAGCAGTACTTC. It specifies CASTPRRGYEQYF.

The chain combines TRBV19 with TRBJ1-1; D not resolved. CDR1 and CDR2 (germline): LNHDA, SQIVND (reference sequence). The CDR3 loop spans 13 amino acids. V was shortened by 2 bases and J by 1 base, with 5 bases between the two germline ends. CDR3 nucleotide sequence: TGTGCCAGTAGTATAAGACAGAACACTGAAGCTTTCTTT. Amino acids: CASSIRQNTEAFF.

The chain links TRBV15 to TRBJ2-5, with 9 bases lining up with TRBD1. The CDR3 is 15 residues long. In germline, CDR1 is LNHNV, CDR2 YYDKDF (reference sequence). The ends lost 0 bases at V and 4 bases at J; junction bases unmatched: 3. The CDR3 DNA reads as TGTGCCACCAGCAGAGATCGACAGGGGGTAGAGACCCAGTACTTC. Encoded protein: CATSRDRQGVETQYF. Combining the CDR3 with reference TRBV15 and TRBJ2-5 gives the whole variable domain DAMVIQNPRYQVTQFGKPVTLSCSQTLNHNVMYWYQQKSSQAPKLLFHYYDKDFNNEADTPDNFQSRRPNTSFCFLDIRSPGLGDTAMYLCATSRDRQGVETQYFGPGTRLLVL.

Note on this clone: Its ends do not fully match the called genes, so a read error is possible. The chain employs TRBV11-2 and TRBJ1-5, with D possibly TRBD1 on 5 matching bases. The CDR3 loop spans 15 amino acids. Germline V gene lookup returns CDR1 SGHAT and CDR2 FQNNGV. CDR3 loop: CASSPRIQDRQPRHF. The CDR3 DNA reads TGTGCCAGCAGCCCCCGTATACAGGATCGTCAGCCCCGGCATTTT.

The J gene is TRBJ1-3, the V gene TRBV29-1; weak D call: TRBD1 (6 bases). Germline loops: CDR1 SQVTM, CDR2 ANQGSEA. V lost 6 bases and J lost 3, with 9 bases in between. The CDR3 extends over 12 amino acids. CDR3 DNA: TGCAGCGTGTGGACAGTTGGAAACACCATATATTTT. It yields the protein CSVWTVGNTIYF. Complete variable domain (other parts from reference TRBV29-1 and TRBJ1-3): SAVISQKPSRDICQRGTSLTIQCQVDSQVTMMFWYRQQPGQSLTLIATANQGSEATYESGFVIDKFPISRPNLTFSTLTVSNMSPEDSSIYLCSVWTVGNTIYFGEGSWLTVV.

This rearrangement joins TRBV5-6 to TRBJ2-1; D call uncertain. With 6 bases removed from V and 8 bases from J, the gap between germline ends came to 18 bases. CDR3 length equals 14 residues. Germline values: CDR1 SGHDT, CDR2 YYEEEE. The CDR3 protein is CASTPSFRWDEQFF. The CDR3 bases are TGTGCCAGCACCCCTTCTTTCAGGTGGGATGAGCAGTTCTTC.

This chain links TRBV28 with TRBJ1-6; no reliable D call. The V and J ends lost 5 bases and 14 bases respectively, with 13 bases between them. The CDR3 is 12 residues long. From germline, CDR1 is MDHEN and CDR2 SYDVKM. This chain's CDR3 is CASSTTWPALHF. The DNA of the CDR3 is TGTGCCAGCAGTACTACATGGCCGGCCCTCCACTTT.

This clone occurred once. This chain uses TRBV7-2 with TRBJ1-2, with D perhaps matching TRBD1 (6 bases). Germline CDR1 and CDR2: SGHTA and FQGNSA. V shed 4 bases and J shed 8 bases, with 17 bases lying between them. The CDR3 consists of 14 residues. CDR3 in amino acids: CASSSRNRVEGYTF. CDR3 bases: TGTGCCAGCAGCTCGCGGAACAGGGTCGAAGGCTACACCTTC.

The chain recombines TRBV7-9 with TRBJ1-2; tentative D call: TRBD1 (5 bases). V shed 1 base and J shed 2 bases, with 11 bases lying between them. Looked up from germline, CDR1 is SEHNR and CDR2 is FQNEAQ (reference sequence). The CDR3 has 15 residues. CDR3 sequence (DNA): TGTGCCAGCAGCTTAGGGGCCAGGGAAAACTATGGCTACACCTTC. It encodes CASSLGARENYGYTF.

The genes are TRBV11-2 and TRBJ1-5; D may be TRBD1 (6 bases). V was cut by 7 bases and J by 7 bases, with 23 bases left in between. The CDR3 consists of 16 residues. The germline gives CDR1 SGHAT, CDR2 FQNNGV. As DNA, the CDR3 is TGTGCCAGCACAGCAGGGAGGGGGGATCAGGGCCAGCCCCAGCATTTT. Translation: CASTAGRGDQGQPQHF.

The chain uses TRBV2 and TRBJ1-1; the match to TRBD1 covers 7 bases. J was trimmed by 8 bases and V by 8 bases; bases with no gene match: 5. Germline-derived CDR1 and CDR2 are SNHLY and FYNNEI. The CDR3 spans 11 residues. The CDR3 sequence: CASGQETEAFF. CDR3 nucleotides: TGTGCCAGCGGACAGGAGACCGAAGCTTTCTTT.

This clone has just one count. The chain couples TRBV7-8 to TRBJ1-2; TRBD1 matches 7 bases. V lost 5 bases to trimming and J lost 3 bases; unmatched junction nucleotides: 6. Germline values: CDR1 SGHVS, CDR2 FQNEAQ. This CDR3 spans 14 amino acids. Here the CDR3 reads CASSHRDSHYGYTF. The CDR3 nucleotides read TGTGCCAGCAGCCACCGGGACAGTCACTATGGCTACACCTTC.

The sample holds a few counts of this clone. The chain joins TRBV29-1 to TRBJ1-2; 7 bases fit TRBD1. CDR3 size: 13 residues. J gave up 1 base and V 5 bases, and 4 bases lay outside the gene matches. Per the germline V gene, CDR1 is SQVTM and CDR2 is ANQGSEA. The CDR3 sequence: CSVRTGFNYGYTF. The DNA for the CDR3 is TGCAGCGTTAGGACAGGCTTTAACTATGGCTACACCTTC.

The J gene is TRBJ2-1, the V gene TRBV27; 7 bases map to TRBD2. The CDR3 length is 12 residues. V gave up 8 bases and J gave up 6 bases; unmatched junction bases: 4. Germline V lookup: CDR1 MNHEY, CDR2 SMNVEV (reference sequence). The CDR3 is CASRGSANEQFF. For the CDR3, the DNA is TGTGCCAGCCGCGGGAGCGCCAATGAGCAGTTCTTC.

CDR3 protein: CASSFTSGSSYEQYF. CDR3 coding DNA: TGTGCCAGCAGCTTCACTAGCGGGAGCTCCTACGAGCAGTACTTC. The chain uses TRBV7-9 and TRBJ2-7; TRBD2 matches 11 bases. V was pared by 3 bases and J by 0 bases, with 1 base of the junction left unmatched. This CDR3 spans 15 amino acids. CDR1 and CDR2 (germline): SEHNR, FQNEAQ (reference sequence).

This clone was detected a few times. The chain employs TRBV29-1 and TRBJ2-5, with 12 bases identical to TRBD2. The V gene's germline CDR1 is SQVTM and CDR2 ANQGSEA. V lost 6 bases, J lost 5 bases, and 7 bases stayed unmatched. This CDR3 has 14 amino acids. The CDR3 region is CSVATSGRGETQYF. DNA of the CDR3: TGCAGCGTCGCGACTAGCGGGAGAGGGGAGACCCAGTACTTC.

The chain joins TRBV6-1 to TRBJ2-3; TRBD2 matches at 13 bases. The ends lost 2 bases at V and 6 bases at J; junction bases unmatched: 14. This CDR3 contains 19 residues. CDR1 is MNHNS, CDR2 SASEGT, per germline. The CDR3 loop is CASSEPPGQGLAGRDTQYF. For the CDR3, the DNA is TGTGCCAGCAGTGAACCCCCCGGCCAGGGACTAGCGGGACGGGATACGCAGTATTTT.

The chain joins TRBV5-4 to TRBJ2-1, with D possibly TRBD2 on 6 matching bases. The CDR3 is 16 amino acids. Germline V CDR1 and CDR2: SGHNT, YYREEE (reference sequence). Between the trimmed V and J ends, which lost 4 bases and 7 bases, there was a span of 21 bases. The CDR3 DNA is TGTGCCAGCAGCCGCGTTCTAGCGAGAGCGGATAATGAGCAGTTCTTC. This codes for CASSRVLARADNEQFF.

The chain joins TRBV15 to TRBJ1-5; 11 positions agree with TRBD1. Trimming removed 5 bases from V and 6 bases from J; junction bases left unmatched: 6. The germline CDR1 and CDR2 sequences are LNHNV and YYDKDF (reference sequence). The CDR3 covers 15 residues. The DNA for the CDR3 is TGTGCCACCAGCTGGGGACAGGGGGTAAGTCAGCCCCAGCATTTT. Its protein product is CATSWGQGVSQPQHF.